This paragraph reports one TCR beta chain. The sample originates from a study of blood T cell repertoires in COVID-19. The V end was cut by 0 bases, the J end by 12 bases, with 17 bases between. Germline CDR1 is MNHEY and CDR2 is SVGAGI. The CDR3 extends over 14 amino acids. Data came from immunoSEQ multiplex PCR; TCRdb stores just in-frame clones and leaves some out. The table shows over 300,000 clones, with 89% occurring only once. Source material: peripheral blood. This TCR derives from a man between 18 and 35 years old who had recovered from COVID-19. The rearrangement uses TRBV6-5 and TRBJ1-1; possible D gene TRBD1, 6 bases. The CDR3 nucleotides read TGTGCCAGCAGTTACTCATCGGGAGGGGGTTGGTCTTTCTTT. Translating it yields CASSYSSGGGWSFF.